This T cell receptor (beta chain) came from a study of a mutant IDH1 vaccine in newly diagnosed glioma. Study overall: Every participant had undergone radiotherapy, temozolomide, or both before, and most underwent both.

Regarding time point: week 35, safety follow-up. Every vaccination contained 300 ug of the mutant IDH1 20-mer peptide and was paired with topical imiquimod. The study gave patients eight vaccinations in weeks 1, 3, 5, 7, 11, 15, 19, 23. The donor cohort comprised cases of new WHO grade 3 or 4 IDH1-mutant, ATRX-lost astrocytoma. As regards this clone: Its antigen is not known.

Sequenced by immunoSEQ multiplex PCR; TCRdb stores in-frame clones only, minus some. The data show more than 55,000 clones, 84% seen once. Trimming at V came to 4 bases and at J to 4 bases, leaving 5 bases not matched to a gene. CDR1 and CDR2 from the germline V gene are LNHDA and SQIVND (reference sequence). CDR3 length: 14 amino acids. This clonotype was sampled from a man younger than 45 with glioma. The V gene is TRBV19, the J gene TRBJ1-1, with 8 nucleotides matching TRBD1. The material sequenced was PBMCs, taken from a glioma patient whose treatment included an IDH1 peptide vaccine. CDR3 DNA: TGTGCCAGTAGTACAGGGGGCAAGGGCACTGAAGCTTTCTTT. This codes for CASSTGGKGTEAFF.